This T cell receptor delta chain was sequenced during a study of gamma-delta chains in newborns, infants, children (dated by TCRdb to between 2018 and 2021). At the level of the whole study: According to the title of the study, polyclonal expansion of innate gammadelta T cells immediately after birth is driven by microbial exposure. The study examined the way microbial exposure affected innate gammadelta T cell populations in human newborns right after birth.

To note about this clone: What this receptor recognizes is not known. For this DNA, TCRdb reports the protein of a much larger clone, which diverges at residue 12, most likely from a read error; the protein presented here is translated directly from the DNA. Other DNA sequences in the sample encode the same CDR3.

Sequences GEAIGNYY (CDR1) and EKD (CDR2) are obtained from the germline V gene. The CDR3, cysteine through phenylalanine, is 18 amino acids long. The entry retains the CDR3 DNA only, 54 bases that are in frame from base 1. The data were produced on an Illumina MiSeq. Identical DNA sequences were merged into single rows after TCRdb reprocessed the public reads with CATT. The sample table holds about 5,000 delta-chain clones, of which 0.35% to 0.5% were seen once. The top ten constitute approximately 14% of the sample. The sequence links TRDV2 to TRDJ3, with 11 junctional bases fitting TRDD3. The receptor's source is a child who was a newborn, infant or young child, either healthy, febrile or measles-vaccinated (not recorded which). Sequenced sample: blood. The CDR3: CACDILGDISWGTRQMFF. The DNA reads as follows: TGTGCCTGTGACATACTGGGGGATATTTCCTGGGGCACCCGACAGATGTTTTTC.